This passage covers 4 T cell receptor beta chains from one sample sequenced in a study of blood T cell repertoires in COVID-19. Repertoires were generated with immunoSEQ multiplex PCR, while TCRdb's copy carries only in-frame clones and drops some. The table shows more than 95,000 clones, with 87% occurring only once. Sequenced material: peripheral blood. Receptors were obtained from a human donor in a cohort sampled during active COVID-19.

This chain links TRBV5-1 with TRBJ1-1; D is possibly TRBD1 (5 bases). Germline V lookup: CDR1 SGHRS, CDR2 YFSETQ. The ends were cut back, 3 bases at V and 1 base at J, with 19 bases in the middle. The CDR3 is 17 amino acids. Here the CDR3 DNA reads TGCGCCAGCAGCTATCTAGACAGAACCCGGTGGAACACTGAAGCTTTCTTT. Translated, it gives CASSYLDRTRWNTEAFF.

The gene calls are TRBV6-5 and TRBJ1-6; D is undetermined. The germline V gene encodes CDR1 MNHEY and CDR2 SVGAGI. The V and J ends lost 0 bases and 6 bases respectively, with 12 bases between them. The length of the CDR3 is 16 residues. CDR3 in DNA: TGTGCCAGCAGTTACTCCTCCCCGCCCAGTAATTCACCCCTCCACTTT. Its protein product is CASSYSSPPSNSPLHF.

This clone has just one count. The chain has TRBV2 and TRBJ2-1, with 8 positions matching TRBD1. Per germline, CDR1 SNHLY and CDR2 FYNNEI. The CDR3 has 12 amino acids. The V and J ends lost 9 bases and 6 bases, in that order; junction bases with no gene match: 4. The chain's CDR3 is CASRDRPNEQFF. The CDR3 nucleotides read TGTGCCAGTAGGGACAGGCCCAATGAGCAGTTCTTC.

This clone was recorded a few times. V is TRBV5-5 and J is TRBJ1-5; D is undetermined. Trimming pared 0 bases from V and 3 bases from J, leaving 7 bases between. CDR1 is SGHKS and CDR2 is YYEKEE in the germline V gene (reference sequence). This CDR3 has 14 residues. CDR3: CASSLGGSNQPQHF. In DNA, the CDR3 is TGTGCCAGCAGCTTGGGCGGGTCCAATCAGCCCCAGCATTTT. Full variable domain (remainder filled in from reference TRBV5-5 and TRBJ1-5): DAGVTQSPTHLIKTRGQQVTLRCSPISGHKSVSWYQQVLGQGPQFIFQYYEKEERGRGNFPDRFSARQFPNYSSELNVNALLLGDSALYLCASSLGGSNQPQHFGDGTRLSIL.